One sample yielded the 8 T cell receptor beta chains listed below, sequenced in a study of cytotoxic CD8 clonotypes in ibrutinib-treated CLL. Sequenced by immunoSEQ multiplex PCR; TCRdb stores in-frame clones only, minus some. The sample lists roughly 200,000 clones; more than 65% were seen once. The source material was PBMCs, sampled after 12 months of ibrutinib treatment. Source of these receptors: a human donor with chronic lymphocytic leukemia.

The chain links TRBV19 to TRBJ1-2; 7 nucleotides agree with TRBD1. Trimming cost V 5 bases and J 0 bases; bases outside gene matches: 6. CDR1 LNHDA and CDR2 SQIVND come from the germline V gene (reference sequence). This CDR3 comprises 15 residues. The CDR3 DNA sequence: TGTGCCAGTAGTGCCCCGGGACAGACTAACTATGGCTACACCTTC. The encoded protein is CASSAPGQTNYGYTF.

This chain uses TRBV29-1 with TRBJ2-1, with 13 nucleotides matching TRBD2. CDR1 is SQVTM, CDR2 ANQGSEA, per germline. J gave up 4 bases and V 4 bases, and 4 bases lay outside the gene matches. This CDR3 has 15 amino acids. The DNA for the CDR3 is TGCAGCGTTGGCCAGGGACTAGCGGGATACAATGAGCAGTTCTTC. It encodes CSVGQGLAGYNEQFF.

The rearrangement links TRBV2 to TRBJ1-2; D not certain. The V and J ends lost 3 bases and 4 bases respectively, with 12 bases between them. This CDR3 contains 14 residues. The germline V gene encodes CDR1 SNHLY and CDR2 FYNNEI. The CDR3 DNA reads as TGTGCCAGCAGTGACCCGAGCCAGGTCTATGGCTACACCTTC. Protein sequence: CASSDPSQVYGYTF.

V gene TRBV7-9 combines with J gene TRBJ1-2; unclear D gene. V was trimmed by 5 bases and J by 8 bases, leaving 18 bases between them. The CDR3 sequence is 14 residues long. Per germline, CDR1 SEHNR and CDR2 FQNEAQ (reference sequence). For the CDR3, the DNA is TGTGCCAGCAGCCCCCCGACCGCTACCAAGGGCTACACCTTC. Its translation is CASSPPTATKGYTF. The full variable domain, with the rest looked up from reference TRBV7-9 and TRBJ1-2, is DTGVSQNPRHKITKRGQNVTFRCDPISEHNRLYWYRQTLGQGPEFLTYFQNEAQLEKSRLLSDRFSAERPKGSFSTLEIQRTEQGDSAMYLCASSPPTATKGYTFGSGTRLTVV.

The chain is built from TRBV7-2 and TRBJ1-2, with D unclear. Germline CDR1 is SGHTA and CDR2 is FQGNSA. The germline V and J ends were trimmed by 2 bases and 2 bases, with 9 bases remaining between them. This CDR3 is built from 14 residues. The CDR3 loop reads CASSLYGSNYGYTF. In DNA, the CDR3 is TGTGCCAGCAGCTTATACGGCAGCAACTATGGCTACACCTTC. Together with reference TRBV7-2 and TRBJ1-2, the CDR3 gives the full variable domain: GAGVSQSPSNKVTEKGKDVELRCDPISGHTALYWYRQSLGQGLEFLIYFQGNSAPDKSGLPSDRFSAERTGGSVSTLTIQRTQQEDSAVYLCASSLYGSNYGYTFGSGTRLTVV.

In this sample, this clone turned up once. The chain has TRBV5-1 and TRBJ1-3; D call uncertain. Germline V gene sequence: CDR1 SGHRS, CDR2 YFSETQ. The CDR3 covers 13 residues. Trimming took off 5 bases at V and 0 bases at J, with 6 bases between the two ends. The CDR3 sequence: CASSSSSGNTIYF. The CDR3 nucleotides are TGCGCCAGCAGTAGCAGCTCTGGAAACACCATATATTTT.

The chain has TRBV5-1 and TRBJ1-2, with TRBD1 matching over 8 bases. Germline CDR1 reads SGHRS; CDR2 reads YFSETQ. Trimming removed 0 bases from V and 5 bases from J; junction bases left unmatched: 9. CDR3 length equals 16 residues. DNA for the CDR3: TGCGCCAGCAGCTTGGAGGACAGGGTGGAGAATTATGGCTACACCTTC. Encoded protein: CASSLEDRVENYGYTF.

This clone was seen only once. The rearrangement uses TRBV7-8 and TRBJ2-6, with 8 bases lining up with TRBD1. This CDR3 has 15 amino acids. Germline V lookup: CDR1 SGHVS, CDR2 FQNEAQ. The junction had 2 bases not matched to a gene; V was cut back by 5 bases and J by 2 bases. CDR3 bases: TGTGCCAGCAGCCCACAGGGGGCTGGGGCCAACGTCCTGACTTTC. Amino acids: CASSPQGAGANVLTF.